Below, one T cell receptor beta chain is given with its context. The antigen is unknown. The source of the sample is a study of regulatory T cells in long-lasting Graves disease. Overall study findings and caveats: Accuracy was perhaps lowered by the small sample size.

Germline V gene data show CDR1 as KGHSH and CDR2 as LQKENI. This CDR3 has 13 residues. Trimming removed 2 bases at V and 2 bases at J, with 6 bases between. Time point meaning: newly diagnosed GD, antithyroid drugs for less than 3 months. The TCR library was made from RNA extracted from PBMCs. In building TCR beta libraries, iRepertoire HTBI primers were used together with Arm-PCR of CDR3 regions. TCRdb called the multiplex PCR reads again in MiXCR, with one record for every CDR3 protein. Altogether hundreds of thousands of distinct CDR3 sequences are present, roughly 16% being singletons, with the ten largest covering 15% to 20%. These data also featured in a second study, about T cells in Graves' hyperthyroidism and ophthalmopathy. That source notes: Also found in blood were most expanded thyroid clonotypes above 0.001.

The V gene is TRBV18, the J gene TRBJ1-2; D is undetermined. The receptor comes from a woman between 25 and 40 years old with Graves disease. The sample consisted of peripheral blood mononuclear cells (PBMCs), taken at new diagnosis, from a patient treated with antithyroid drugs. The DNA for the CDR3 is TGTGCCAGCTCACCAAGACCAAACTATGGCTACACCTTC. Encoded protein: CASSPRPNYGYTF.